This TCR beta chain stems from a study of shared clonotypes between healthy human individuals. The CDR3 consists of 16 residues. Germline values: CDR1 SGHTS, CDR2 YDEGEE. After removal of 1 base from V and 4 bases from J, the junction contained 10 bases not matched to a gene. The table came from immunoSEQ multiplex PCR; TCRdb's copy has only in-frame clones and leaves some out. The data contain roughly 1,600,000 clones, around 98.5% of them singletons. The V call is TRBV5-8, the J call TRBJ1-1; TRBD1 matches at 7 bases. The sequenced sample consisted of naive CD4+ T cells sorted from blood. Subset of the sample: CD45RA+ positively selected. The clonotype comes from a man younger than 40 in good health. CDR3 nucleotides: TGTGCCAGCAGCTTGAAAAGGGGGCGGGCGGGCACTGAAGCTTTCTTT. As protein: CASSLKRGRAGTEAFF.